The 11 T cell receptor beta chains listed next were all sequenced from one sample in a study of T cells in Graves' hyperthyroidism and ophthalmopathy. Researchers took RNA transcripts and amplified the TCR beta CDR3 regions from them. An initial round of RT-PCR targeting the TCR CDR3 relied on the HTBI primer set. Each CDR3 protein gets one entry after TCRdb re-called the multiplex PCR reads with MiXCR. The table shows nearly 750,000 distinct CDR3 sequences, with roughly a third occurring only once. Sequencing used blood. All receptors come from a woman in her thirties or forties with Graves' hyperthyroidism.

CDR3 sequence (DNA): TGCAGCGCCCTCAGGGCCACTGAAGCTTTCTTT. As protein: CSALRATEAFF. This chain joins TRBV29-1 and TRBJ1-1; D might be TRBD1 (5 bases). This CDR3 is 11 amino acids long. The germline CDR1 and CDR2 sequences are SQVTM and ANQGSEA. Between the trimmed V and J ends, which lost 7 bases and 4 bases, there was a span of 10 bases.

This clonotype showed up just a few times. J is TRBJ2-7 and V is TRBV29-1; 7 bases line up with TRBD2. The germline CDR1 and CDR2 sequences are SQVTM and ANQGSEA. This CDR3 has 13 amino acids. V gave up 6 bases and J gave up 2 bases; unmatched junction bases: 7. Written as DNA, the CDR3 is TGCAGCGTACAAGGAGGGAGGGCCTACGAGCAGTACTTC. Protein sequence: CSVQGGRAYEQYF.

In this sample, this clonotype turned up many times. The chain couples TRBV7-2 to TRBJ1-2; no reliable D call. Deletions cut 0 bases from V and 4 bases from J, with 9 bases between. The germline V gene encodes CDR1 SGHTA and CDR2 FQGNSA. The CDR3 is 14 residues long. The CDR3 coding sequence is TGTGCCAGCAGCTTAGCGCTCTGGGGCTATGGCTACACCTTC. It codes for CASSLALWGYGYTF.

V gene TRBV3-1 combines with J gene TRBJ1-6; no clear D. CDR1 and CDR2 (germline): LGHDT, YNNKEL (reference sequence). V was trimmed by 1 base and J by 3 bases, leaving 4 bases between them. The CDR3 consists of 14 residues. The CDR3 nucleotides read TGTGCCAGCAGCCAAGGGGGCTATAATTCACCCCTCCACTTT. This sequence encodes CASSQGGYNSPLHF.

The sample holds many counts of this clonotype. The chain recombines TRBV25-1 with TRBJ1-2; 8 nucleotides agree with TRBD1. With 2 bases clipped from V and 4 bases from J, the junction kept 6 bases outside the gene matches. There are 15 residues in the CDR3. Germline V gives CDR1 MGHDK, CDR2 SYGVNS. The DNA for the CDR3 is TGTGCCAGCAGTGAAGGACAGGGAAGGGGCTATGGCTACACCTTC. It is translated as CASSEGQGRGYGYTF.

This chain connects TRBV12-3 or TRBV12-4 to TRBJ1-1; D remains unclear. Trimming left V 6 bases short and J 1 base short, with 9 bases between. This CDR3 spans 13 amino acids. The chain's CDR3 is CASSSIGNTEAFF. CDR3 coding DNA: TGTGCCAGCAGCTCCATCGGGAACACTGAAGCTTTCTTT.

The chain uses TRBV20-1 and TRBJ1-2; 9 nucleotides match TRBD1. This CDR3 region has 13 residues. Germline-derived CDR1 and CDR2 are DFQATT and SNEGSKA (reference sequence). The V and J ends lost 6 bases and 7 bases, in that order; junction bases with no gene match: 9. CDR3 sequence: CSARAGTGLGYTF. CDR3 DNA sequence: TGCAGTGCCCGTGCCGGGACAGGGCTTGGCTACACCTTC.

A few counts support this clonotype. This rearrangement joins TRBV2 to TRBJ2-2; no clear D. CDR3 size: 16 residues. Trimming took off 3 bases at V and 0 bases at J, with 11 bases between the two ends. The germline CDR1 and CDR2 sequences are SNHLY and FYNNEI. In DNA, the CDR3 is TGTGCCAGCAGTGATTTTGGGGTATCGAACACCGGGGAGCTGTTTTTT. This translates into CASSDFGVSNTGELFF.

This clonotype was seen repeatedly, ten times or more. The chain uses TRBV14 and TRBJ2-5; D gene unclear. From germline, CDR1 is SGHDN and CDR2 FVKESK. V gave up 1 base and J gave up 5 bases, with 11 bases separating them. The CDR3 is 14 residues long. CDR3 protein: CASSQGTSLETQYF. The CDR3 DNA is TGTGCCAGCAGCCAAGGAACCAGCCTGGAGACCCAGTACTTC. Drawing the rest from reference TRBV14 and TRBJ2-5, the complete variable domain is EAGVTQFPSHSVIEKGQTVTLRCDPISGHDNLYWYRRVMGKEIKFLLHFVKESKQDESGMPNNRFLAERTGGTYSTLKVQPAELEDSGVYFCASSQGTSLETQYFGPGTRLLVL.

The chain links TRBV25-1 to TRBJ1-2, with 8 bases identical to TRBD1. Germline V gene sequence: CDR1 MGHDK, CDR2 SYGVNS. The CDR3 runs 14 residues. J was trimmed by 9 bases and V by 4 bases; bases with no gene match: 10. DNA of the CDR3: TGTGCCAGCAGTGTCGGGACAGGATATCTTCGCTACACCTTC. Residues: CASSVGTGYLRYTF.

This CDR3 reads CAWSAAGGRKGTQYF. The CDR3 region has the DNA TGTGCCTGGAGTGCGGCAGGGGGCCGTAAGGGGACCCAGTACTTC. The V gene is TRBV30, the J gene TRBJ2-5; 8 nucleotides agree with TRBD1. This CDR3 comprises 15 residues. Germline-derived CDR1 and CDR2 are GTSNPN and SVGIG (reference sequence). V dropped 1 base and J dropped 7; count of bases not matched to a gene: 11.